This T cell receptor beta chain was sequenced for a study of blood T cell repertoires in COVID-19. Assay: immunoSEQ multiplex PCR; the TCRdb copy retains only in-frame clones and omits some. In the table there are about 670,000 clones, around 89% of which are singletons. The V end lost 8 bases, the J end lost 2 bases, and 10 bases lay between the germline ends. Germline V gives CDR1 MGHDK, CDR2 SYGVNS. This CDR3 comprises 12 residues. The gene calls are TRBV25-1 and TRBJ2-7, with D hard to call. Sequencing was performed on peripheral blood. This clonotype was obtained from a young woman with acute or convalescent COVID-19. CDR3: CASAGSAYEQYF. Here the CDR3 DNA reads TGTGCCAGCGCCGGTTCCGCCTACGAGCAGTACTTC.